These T cell receptor beta chains were read from a single sample in a study of cytomegalovirus exposure and HLA in healthy donors. Produced via immunoSEQ multiplex PCR; TCRdb's table is partial and in-frame only. The data hold hundreds of thousands of clones, with about 80% observed a single time. Sequenced sample: PBMCs. The receptors derive from a woman aged 60-75 years in good health and CMV-seropositive. Both conserved end residues are part of each CDR3. The D gene is left open where the match is weak. Clone size is shown for a subset of rows, as once, few, many or a class of expanded clone.

TRBV2	TRBJ2-3	NA	NA	TGTGCCAGCAGGAGTGGTGGTGGTACGCAGTATTTT	CASRSGGGTQYF
TRBV13	TRBJ2-1	TRBD2	few	TGTGCCACTCCGGGAGGGTCCTCCTACAATGAGCAGTTCTTC	CATPGGSSYNEQFF
TRBV10-3	TRBJ2-3	NA	NA	TGTGCCATCAGTGACCCTACGACAGGCCCGGGGGATACGCAGTATTTT	CAISDPTTGPGDTQYF
TRBV7-2	TRBJ2-7	NA	NA	TGTGCCAGCAGCTTAGCGGGAGCCTACGAGCAGTACTTC	CASSLAGAYEQYF
TRBV5-8	TRBJ2-3	TRBD2	NA	TGTGCCAGCAGCCGTGGTTCGACTAGCGGGGGCCGTAGCACAGATACGCAGTATTTT	CASSRGSTSGGRSTDTQYF
TRBV6-6	TRBJ2-3	TRBD2	NA	TGTGCCAGCAGCTCCGGGGGGCGGGGGGGGCTAGATACGCAGTATTTT	CASSSGGRGGLDTQYF
TRBV6-6	TRBJ2-3	TRBD1	NA	TGTGCCAGCAGTTCGACAGGGTCCACAGATACGCAGTATTTT	CASSSTGSTDTQYF
TRBV7-2	TRBJ1-3	TRBD1	NA	TGTGCCAGCAGCTTCCCCGGAAGGGGGCAAAGAAACACCATATATTTT	CASSFPGRGQRNTIYF
TRBV4-1	TRBJ1-4	TRBD1	NA	TGCGCCAGCAGCCAAGGGACAGGGCTAAAACTGTTTTTT	CASSQGTGLKLFF
TRBV27	TRBJ2-1	TRBD2	once	TGTGCCAGCAGTTATGAGACTAGCGGGCGGAGCTCCTACAATGAGCAGTTCTTC	CASSYETSGRSSYNEQFF
TRBV7-8	TRBJ2-7	NA	few	TGTGCCATCAAGCAAAAGCCGGCCTACGAGCAGTACTTC	CAIKQKPAYEQYF
TRBV5-6	TRBJ2-1	TRBD2	NA	TGTGCCAGCAGCTCTTTCAGCGGGGGCTCCTACAATGAGCAGTTCTTC	CASSSFSGGSYNEQFF
TRBV4-1	TRBJ2-7	TRBD2	NA	TGCGCCAGCAGCCAAGAAATATACAGACTAGCGGGGACCTACGAGCAGTACTTC	CASSQEIYRLAGTYEQYF
TRBV10-3	TRBJ2-7	TRBD1	NA	TGTGCCATCAGTAATTACAGGGACAGCTCCTACGAGCAGTACTTC	CAISNYRDSSYEQYF
TRBV18	TRBJ2-3	NA	NA	TGTGCCAGCTCACCCTCTAACACAGATACGCAGTATTTT	CASSPSNTDTQYF
TRBV28	TRBJ1-5	TRBD1	few	TGTGCCAGCAGTTTGGGACAGCGCAATCAGCCCCAGCATTTT	CASSLGQRNQPQHF
TRBV27	TRBJ2-7	NA	NA	TGTGCCACCCAATTAACCGCAGGGGACGCTACCTACGAGCAGTACTTC	CATQLTAGDATYEQYF
TRBV15	TRBJ2-3	TRBD1	NA	TGTGCCACCAGCAGGGGACAGGGGCACCCCACAGATACGCAGTATTTT	CATSRGQGHPTDTQYF
TRBV18	TRBJ1-1	TRBD1	NA	TGTGCCAGCTCACTTGGGACAGGCGGTACTGAAGCTTTCTTT	CASSLGTGGTEAFF
TRBV6-6	TRBJ1-2	NA	NA	TGTGCCAGCAGTTACGCCCAGAGGGTTCGTACAGCGACCCACACCTTT	CASSYAQRVRTATHTF
TRBV5-1	TRBJ1-2	TRBD1	NA	TGCGCCAGCAGCTTGGAACAGGGGACCTATGGCTACACCTTC	CASSLEQGTYGYTF
TRBV7-2	TRBJ1-1	NA	NA	TGTGCCAGCAGCTTACATAGTGGCGGACAGACTGAAGCTTTCTTT	CASSLHSGGQTEAFF
TRBV4-1	TRBJ1-2	TRBD1	few	TGCGCCAGCAGCCACCTCGACAGGGCCGACTATGGCTACACCTTC	CASSHLDRADYGYTF
TRBV9	TRBJ2-3	TRBD2	once	TGTGCCAGCAGCGCCGTAGGAGGACTAGTCACAGATACGCAGTATTTT	CASSAVGGLVTDTQYF
TRBV6-5	TRBJ2-1	TRBD2	NA	TGTGCCAGCAGTTATAGCGGGAGTATCAACAATGAGCAGTTCTTC	CASSYSGSINNEQFF
TRBV5-1	TRBJ2-7	NA	NA	TGCGCCAGCAGCTTGCTTCAGTCCTACGAGCAGTACTTC	CASSLLQSYEQYF
TRBV6-6	TRBJ2-1	NA	NA	TGTGCCAGCAGAGCGGAGGCAAACTACAATGAGCAGTTCTTC	CASRAEANYNEQFF
TRBV19	TRBJ1-1	TRBD1	few	TGTGCCAGTAGAGTTCGGGCCTCTACAGGGGGAATGGCTGAAGCTTTCTTT	CASRVRASTGGMAEAFF
TRBV2	TRBJ2-5	TRBD2	NA	TGTGCCAGCAGCGGGACTAGCGGGGGCCTGGAGACCCAGTACTTC	CASSGTSGGLETQYF
TRBV7-2	TRBJ1-1	NA	NA	TGTGCCAGCAGCTTAGCTGGCAGGGTGGGGACTGAAGCTTTCTTT	CASSLAGRVGTEAFF
TRBV18	TRBJ2-1	NA	NA	TGTGCCAGCTCACCACCAAACAGGGAGGGCAATGAGCAGTTCTTC	CASSPPNREGNEQFF
TRBV6-5	TRBJ2-7	TRBD2	once	TGTGCCAGCAGTCGGACTAGTTTGTACAACGAGCAGTACTTC	CASSRTSLYNEQYF
TRBV28	TRBJ2-1	NA	NA	TGTGCCAGCAGTTTAAGGGGGTGGTCCTACAATGAGCAGTTCTTC	CASSLRGWSYNEQFF
TRBV4-2	TRBJ1-3	NA	few	TGTGCCAGCAGCCAAGAAATGGGAGGGCTTCGAAACACCATATATTTT	CASSQEMGGLRNTIYF
TRBV6-5	TRBJ1-1	NA	NA	TGTGCCAGCAGTTACCAAGTAGGGGCTGGTACTGAAGCTTTCTTT	CASSYQVGAGTEAFF
TRBV9	TRBJ1-3	NA	NA	TGTGCCAGCAGCGCACTAGGGTTGAAAAACACCATATATTTT	CASSALGLKNTIYF
TRBV5-1	TRBJ1-1	TRBD1	NA	TGCGCCAGCACCCGACAGGGGGTGAGCACTGAAGCTTTCTTT	CASTRQGVSTEAFF
TRBV6-5	TRBJ1-2	NA	NA	TGTGCCAGCAGACGTAGCATAGCTAACTATGGCTACACCTTC	CASRRSIANYGYTF
TRBV7-2	TRBJ2-5	NA	NA	TGTGCCAGCAGCTTAGTCGGCCAGGGACAAGAGACCCAGTACTTC	CASSLVGQGQETQYF
TRBV6-4	TRBJ1-1	NA	NA	TGTGCCAGCAAGATGGACAGGAACACTGAAGCTTTCTTT	CASKMDRNTEAFF
TRBV5-5	TRBJ2-7	NA	NA	TGTGCCAGCAGCTCTAATTACGAGCAGTACTTC	CASSSNYEQYF
TRBV19	TRBJ1-2	TRBD1	NA	TGTGCCAGTAGTCCCGGACAGGGGATTGGATATGGCTACACCTTC	CASSPGQGIGYGYTF
TRBV5-4	TRBJ1-4	NA	NA	TGTGCCAGCAGCCCCCGTACAAATGAAAAACTGTTTTTT	CASSPRTNEKLFF
TRBV5-1	TRBJ1-4	TRBD1	NA	TGCGCCAGCAGCGGGACAGGGGAAAGGCGAGAAAAACTGTTTTTT	CASSGTGERREKLFF
TRBV30	TRBJ2-2	NA	NA	TGTGCCTGGAGTGAGGGAGGTGGCGGGGAGCTGTTTTTT	CAWSEGGGGELFF
TRBV5-5	TRBJ2-7	NA	NA	TGTGCCAGCAGCGGGAGTTTTTACGAGCAGTACTTC	CASSGSFYEQYF
TRBV11-2	TRBJ1-2	NA	NA	TGTGCCAGCAGCGCCCCAGGGGCGGTTGGCTACACCTTC	CASSAPGAVGYTF
TRBV5-1	TRBJ1-1	TRBD1	NA	TGCGCCACCACTCGAGGGACAGGGGGGAACACTGAAGCTTTCTTT	CATTRGTGGNTEAFF
TRBV19	TRBJ1-4	TRBD1	once	TGTGCCAGTAGTACCGGGACAGGGCTATCAACTAATGAAAAACTGTTTTTT	CASSTGTGLSTNEKLFF
TRBV4-2	TRBJ2-5	NA	once	TGTGCCAGCAGCCACCAGGGTGGAGAGACCCAGTACTTC	CASSHQGGETQYF
TRBV18	TRBJ2-7	TRBD1	NA	TGTGCCAGCTCGCGGTTGGGACAGGCAAGCTCCTACGAGCAGTACTTC	CASSRLGQASSYEQYF
TRBV2	TRBJ1-5	TRBD1	few	TGTGCCAGCAGTCCGCGGACAGGGGGCGGGCAGCCCCAGCATTTT	CASSPRTGGGQPQHF